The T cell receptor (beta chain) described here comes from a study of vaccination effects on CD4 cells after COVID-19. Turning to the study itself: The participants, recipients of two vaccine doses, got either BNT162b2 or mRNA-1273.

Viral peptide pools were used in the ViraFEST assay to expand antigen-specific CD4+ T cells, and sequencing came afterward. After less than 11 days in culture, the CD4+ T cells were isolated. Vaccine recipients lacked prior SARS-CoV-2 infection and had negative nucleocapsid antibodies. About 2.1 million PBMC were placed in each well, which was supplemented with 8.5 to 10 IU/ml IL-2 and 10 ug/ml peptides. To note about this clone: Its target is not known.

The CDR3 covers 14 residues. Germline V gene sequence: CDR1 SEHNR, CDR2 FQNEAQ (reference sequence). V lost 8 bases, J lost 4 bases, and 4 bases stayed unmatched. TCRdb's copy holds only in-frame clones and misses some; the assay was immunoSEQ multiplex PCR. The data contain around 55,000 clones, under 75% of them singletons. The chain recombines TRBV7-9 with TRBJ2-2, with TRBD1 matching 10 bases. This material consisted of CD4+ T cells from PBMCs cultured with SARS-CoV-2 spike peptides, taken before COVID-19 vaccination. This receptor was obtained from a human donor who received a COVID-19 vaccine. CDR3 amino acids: CASLRDRGTGELFF. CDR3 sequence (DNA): TGTGCCAGCCTTCGGGACAGGGGCACCGGGGAGCTGTTTTTT.